This TCR beta chain was recovered during a study of blood T cell repertoires in COVID-19. In the study overall: Collection of acute and convalescent COVID-19 samples took place in the United States, Italy and Spain. T cells, B-cell-depleted T cells, or PBMCs provided the cDNA or gDNA that served as material.

As for this clone: Additional DNA sequences in this sample encode the identical CDR3.

In the authors' workflow: Nucleated cell counts were estimated from reference gene primer amplification. Measured with immunoSEQ multiplex PCR; TCRdb has only the in-frame clones, and not every one. That table supplies the V and J calls and clone size; D and trimming were determined from the DNA. The sample has some 94,000 clones; more than 75% are singletons. Looked up from germline, CDR1 is SEHNR and CDR2 is FQNEAQ (reference sequence). This CDR3 is built from 14 residues. V gave up 3 bases and J gave up 5 bases, with 10 bases separating them. The specimen sequenced was peripheral blood. This TCR was sampled from a human donor in a cohort sampled during active COVID-19. The chain links TRBV7-9 to TRBJ1-4, with D possibly being TRBD1 (6 bases). This chain's CDR3 is CASSFGQGNEKLFF. The CDR3, as DNA: TGTGCCAGCAGCTTCGGCCAGGGGAATGAAAAACTGTTTTTT.